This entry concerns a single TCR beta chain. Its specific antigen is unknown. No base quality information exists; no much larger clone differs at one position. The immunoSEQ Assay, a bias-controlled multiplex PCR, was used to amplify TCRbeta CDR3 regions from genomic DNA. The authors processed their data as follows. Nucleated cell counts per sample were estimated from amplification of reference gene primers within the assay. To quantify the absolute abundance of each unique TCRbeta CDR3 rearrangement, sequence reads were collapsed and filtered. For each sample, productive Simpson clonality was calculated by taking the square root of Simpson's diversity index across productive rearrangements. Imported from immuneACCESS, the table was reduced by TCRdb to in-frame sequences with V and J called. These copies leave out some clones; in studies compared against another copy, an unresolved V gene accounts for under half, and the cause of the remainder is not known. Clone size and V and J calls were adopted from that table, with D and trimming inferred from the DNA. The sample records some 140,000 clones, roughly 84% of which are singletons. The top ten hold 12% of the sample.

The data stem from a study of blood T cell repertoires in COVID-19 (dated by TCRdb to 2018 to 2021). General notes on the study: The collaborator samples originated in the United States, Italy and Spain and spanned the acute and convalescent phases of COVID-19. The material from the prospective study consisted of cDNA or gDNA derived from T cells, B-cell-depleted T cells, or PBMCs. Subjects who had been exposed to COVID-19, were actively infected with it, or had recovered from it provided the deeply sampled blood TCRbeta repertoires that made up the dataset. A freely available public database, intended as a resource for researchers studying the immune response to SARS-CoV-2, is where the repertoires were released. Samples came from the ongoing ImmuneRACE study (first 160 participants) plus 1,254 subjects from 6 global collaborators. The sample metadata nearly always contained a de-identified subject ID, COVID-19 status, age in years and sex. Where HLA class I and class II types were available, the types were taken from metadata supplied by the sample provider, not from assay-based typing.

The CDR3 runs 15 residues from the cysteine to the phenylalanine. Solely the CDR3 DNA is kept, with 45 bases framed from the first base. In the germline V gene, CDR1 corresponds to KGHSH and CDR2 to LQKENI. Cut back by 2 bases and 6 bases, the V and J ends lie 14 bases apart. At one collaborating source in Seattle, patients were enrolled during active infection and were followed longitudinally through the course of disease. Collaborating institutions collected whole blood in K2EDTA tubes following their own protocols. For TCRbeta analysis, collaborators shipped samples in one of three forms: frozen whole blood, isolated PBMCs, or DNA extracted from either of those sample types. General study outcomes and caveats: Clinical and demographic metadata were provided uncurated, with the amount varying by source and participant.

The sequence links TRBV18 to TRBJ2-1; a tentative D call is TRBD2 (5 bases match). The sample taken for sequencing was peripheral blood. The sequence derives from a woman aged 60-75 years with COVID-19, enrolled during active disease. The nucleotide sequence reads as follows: TGTGCCAGCTCACCATTCCTGGACTCGGCCAATGAGCAGTTCTTC. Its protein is CASSPFLDSANEQFF.